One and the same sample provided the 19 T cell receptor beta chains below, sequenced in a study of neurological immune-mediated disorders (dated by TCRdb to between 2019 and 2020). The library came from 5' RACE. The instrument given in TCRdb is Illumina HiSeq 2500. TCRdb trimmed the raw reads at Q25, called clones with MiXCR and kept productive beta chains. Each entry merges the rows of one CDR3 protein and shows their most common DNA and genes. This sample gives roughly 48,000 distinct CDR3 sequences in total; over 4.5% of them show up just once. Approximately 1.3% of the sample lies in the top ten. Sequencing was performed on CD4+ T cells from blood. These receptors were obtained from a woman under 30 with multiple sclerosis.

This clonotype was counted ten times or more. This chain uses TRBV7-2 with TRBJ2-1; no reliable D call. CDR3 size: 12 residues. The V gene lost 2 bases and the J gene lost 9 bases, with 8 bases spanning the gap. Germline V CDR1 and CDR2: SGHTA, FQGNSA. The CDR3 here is CASSLNWREQFF. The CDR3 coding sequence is TGTGCCAGCAGCTTAAATTGGCGTGAGCAGTTCTTC.

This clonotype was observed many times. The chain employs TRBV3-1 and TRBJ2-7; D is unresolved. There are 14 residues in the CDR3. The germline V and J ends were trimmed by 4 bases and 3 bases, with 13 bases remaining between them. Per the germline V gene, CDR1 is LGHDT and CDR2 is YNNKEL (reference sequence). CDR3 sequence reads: CASSPTPGGYEQYV. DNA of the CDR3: TGTGCCAGCAGCCCTACCCCGGGCGGCTACGAGCAGTACGTC.

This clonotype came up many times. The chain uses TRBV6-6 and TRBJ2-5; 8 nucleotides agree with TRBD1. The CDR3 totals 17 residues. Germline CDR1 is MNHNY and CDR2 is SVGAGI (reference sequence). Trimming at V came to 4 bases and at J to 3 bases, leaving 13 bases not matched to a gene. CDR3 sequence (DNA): TGTGCCAGCAGTTTCCCCAGGGGGCCCGGGGACGAAGAGACCCAGTACTTC. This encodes CASSFPRGPGDEETQYF.

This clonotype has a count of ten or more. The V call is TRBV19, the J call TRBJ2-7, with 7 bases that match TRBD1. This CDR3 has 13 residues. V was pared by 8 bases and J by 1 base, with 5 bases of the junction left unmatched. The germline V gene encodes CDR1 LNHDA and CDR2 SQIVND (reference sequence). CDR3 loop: CASSPDRSYEQYF. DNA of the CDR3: TGTGCCAGTTCACCGGACAGGTCCTACGAGCAGTACTTC.

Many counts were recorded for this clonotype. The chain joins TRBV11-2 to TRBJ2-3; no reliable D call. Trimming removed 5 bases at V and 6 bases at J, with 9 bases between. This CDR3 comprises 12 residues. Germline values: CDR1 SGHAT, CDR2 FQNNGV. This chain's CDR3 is CASSRQEDTQYF. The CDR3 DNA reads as TGTGCCAGCAGCCGCCAGGAGGATACGCAGTATTTT.

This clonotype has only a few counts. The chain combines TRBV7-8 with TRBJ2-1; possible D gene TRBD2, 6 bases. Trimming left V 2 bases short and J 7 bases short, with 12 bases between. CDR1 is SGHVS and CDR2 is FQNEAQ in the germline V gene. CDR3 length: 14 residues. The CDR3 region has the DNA TGTGCCAGCAGCTTATCCGGGAGTATGAATGAGCAGTTCTTC. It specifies CASSLSGSMNEQFF.

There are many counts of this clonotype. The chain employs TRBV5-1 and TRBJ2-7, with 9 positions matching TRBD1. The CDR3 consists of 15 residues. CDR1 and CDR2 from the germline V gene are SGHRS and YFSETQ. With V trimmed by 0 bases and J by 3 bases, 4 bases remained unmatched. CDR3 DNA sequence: TGCGCCAGCAGCTTGGGACAGGGGGGGATCTACGAGCAGTACTTC. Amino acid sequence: CASSLGQGGIYEQYF.

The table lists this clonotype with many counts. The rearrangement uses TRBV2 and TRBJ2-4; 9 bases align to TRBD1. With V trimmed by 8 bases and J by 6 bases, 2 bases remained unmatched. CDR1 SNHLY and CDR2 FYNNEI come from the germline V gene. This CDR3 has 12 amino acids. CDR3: CASGGQGNIQYF. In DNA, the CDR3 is TGTGCCAGCGGGGGACAGGGAAACATTCAGTACTTC.

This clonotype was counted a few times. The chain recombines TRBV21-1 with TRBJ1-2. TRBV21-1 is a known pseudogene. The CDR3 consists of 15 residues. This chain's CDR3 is CASSSKGRDNYGYTF. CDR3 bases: TGTGCCAGCAGCTCCAAGGGTAGGGATAACTATGGCTACACCTTC.

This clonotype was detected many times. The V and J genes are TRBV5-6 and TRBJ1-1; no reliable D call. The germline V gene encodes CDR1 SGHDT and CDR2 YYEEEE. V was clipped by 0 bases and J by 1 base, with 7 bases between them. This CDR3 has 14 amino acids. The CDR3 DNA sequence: TGTGCCAGCAGCTTGGGTCCAGCGAACACTGAAGCTTTCTTT. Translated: CASSLGPANTEAFF.

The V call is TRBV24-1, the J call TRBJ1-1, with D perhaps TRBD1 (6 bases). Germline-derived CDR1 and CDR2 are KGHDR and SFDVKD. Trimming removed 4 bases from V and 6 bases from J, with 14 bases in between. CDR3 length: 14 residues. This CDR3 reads CATSDRGVNAEAFF. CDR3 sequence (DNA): TGTGCCACCAGTGACAGGGGTGTCAACGCTGAAGCTTTCTTT.

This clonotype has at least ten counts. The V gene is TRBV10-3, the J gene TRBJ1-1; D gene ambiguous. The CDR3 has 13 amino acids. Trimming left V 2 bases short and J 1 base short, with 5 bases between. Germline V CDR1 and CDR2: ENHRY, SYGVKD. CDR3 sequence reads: CAISEEGNTEAFF. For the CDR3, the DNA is TGTGCCATCAGTGAGGAAGGGAACACTGAAGCTTTCTTT.

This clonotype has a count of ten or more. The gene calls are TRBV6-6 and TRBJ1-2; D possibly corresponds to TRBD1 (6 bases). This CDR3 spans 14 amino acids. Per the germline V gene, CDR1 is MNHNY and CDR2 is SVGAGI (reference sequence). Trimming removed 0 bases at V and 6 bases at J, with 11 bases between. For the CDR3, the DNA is TGTGCCAGCAGTTACTCGAAACAGGGACATGGCTACACCTTC. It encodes CASSYSKQGHGYTF.

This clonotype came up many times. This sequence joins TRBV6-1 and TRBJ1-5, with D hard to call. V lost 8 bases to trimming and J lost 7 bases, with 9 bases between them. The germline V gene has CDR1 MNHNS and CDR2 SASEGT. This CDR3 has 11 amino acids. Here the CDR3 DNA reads TGTGCCAGCGATAATTTCCAGCCCCAGCATTTT. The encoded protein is CASDNFQPQHF.

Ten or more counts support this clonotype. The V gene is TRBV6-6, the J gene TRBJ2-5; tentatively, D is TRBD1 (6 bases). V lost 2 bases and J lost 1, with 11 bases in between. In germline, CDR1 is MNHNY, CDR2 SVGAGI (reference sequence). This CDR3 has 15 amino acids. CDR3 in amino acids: CASSYGQFLQETQYF. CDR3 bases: TGTGCCAGCAGTTACGGACAGTTCCTCCAAGAGACCCAGTACTTC.

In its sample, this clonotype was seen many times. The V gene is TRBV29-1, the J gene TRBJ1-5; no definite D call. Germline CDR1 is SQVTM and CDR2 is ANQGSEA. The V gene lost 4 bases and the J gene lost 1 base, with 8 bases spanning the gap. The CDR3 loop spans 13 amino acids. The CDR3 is CSVAGRSNQPQHF. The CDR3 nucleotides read TGCAGCGTTGCGGGAAGAAGCAATCAGCCCCAGCATTTT.

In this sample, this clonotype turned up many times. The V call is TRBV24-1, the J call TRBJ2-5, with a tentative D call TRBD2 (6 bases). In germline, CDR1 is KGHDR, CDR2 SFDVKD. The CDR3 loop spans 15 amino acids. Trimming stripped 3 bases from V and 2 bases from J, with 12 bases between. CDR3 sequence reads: CATSDPSGTQETQYF. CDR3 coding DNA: TGTGCCACCAGTGATCCTTCCGGGACTCAAGAGACCCAGTACTTC.

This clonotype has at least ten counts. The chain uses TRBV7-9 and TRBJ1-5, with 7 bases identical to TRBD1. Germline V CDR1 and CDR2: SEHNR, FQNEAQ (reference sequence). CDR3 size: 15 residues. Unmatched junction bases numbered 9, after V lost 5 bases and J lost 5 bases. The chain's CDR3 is CASSQQGPAHQPQHF. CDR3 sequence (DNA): TGTGCCAGCAGCCAACAGGGGCCCGCGCATCAGCCCCAGCATTTT. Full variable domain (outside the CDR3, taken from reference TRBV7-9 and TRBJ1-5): DTGVSQNPRHKITKRGQNVTFRCDPISEHNRLYWYRQTLGQGPEFLTYFQNEAQLEKSRLLSDRFSAERPKGSFSTLEIQRTEQGDSAMYLCASSQQGPAHQPQHFGDGTRLSIL.

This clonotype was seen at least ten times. This CDR3 is CATSGGSTFTAGYTF. In DNA form, the CDR3 reads TGTGCCACCAGCGGAGGAAGTACTTTTACGGCCGGCTACACCTTC. The V call is TRBV15, the J call TRBJ1-2, with unresolved D. There are 15 residues in the CDR3. The V end was cut by 5 bases, the J end by 8 bases, with 21 bases between. Germline V gives CDR1 LNHNV, CDR2 YYDKDF (reference sequence).